This T cell receptor (beta chain) appears in the sequencing data of a study of control samples from healthy donors and cancer patients. Assay used: immunoSEQ multiplex PCR; TCRdb lists only in-frame clones, some missing. The table has 150,000 to 200,000 clones, around 91% seen once; the top ten hold approximately 1.5%. This CDR3 comprises 13 residues. V was shortened by 6 bases and J by 8 bases, with 13 bases between the two germline ends. The chain employs TRBV12-3 or TRBV12-4 and TRBJ1-4, with D tentatively TRBD1 (5 bases). The sample taken for sequencing was blood. This TCR came from a woman in her twenties or thirties in good health. The CDR3 nucleotides read TGTGCCAGCAGCCGTCCCCCAGGGGAAAAACTGTTTTTT. Amino acids: CASSRPPGEKLFF.